Presented here are 25 T cell receptor beta chains from one specimen sequenced in a study of quantifying T cell responses using KT2 cells. The overall study: cDNA was made from DNase-treated RNA using alpha and beta constant primers.

A single-stranded UMI oligo with SP2 sequence was ligated to cDNA 3' ends. The first PCR ran three to four cycles with an equimolar RC1.1 and RC1.2 beta primer mix. TCRdb fed the UMI-ligation and nested PCR reads into MiXCR, producing one record per CDR3 protein. Counted here are about 41,000 distinct CDR3 sequences, more than 15% occurring once; the ten biggest clones make up around two fifths. Sequenced material: PBMCs spiked with cells of the T cell clone KT2. All receptors come from a human donor.

This sequence joins TRBV4-1 and TRBJ2-1, with a weak D call TRBD2 (6 bases). The germline V gene has CDR1 MGHRA and CDR2 YSYEKL. The CDR3 contains 16 residues. Deletions cut 4 bases from V and 0 bases from J, with 13 bases between. CDR3 nucleotides: TGCGCCAGCAGCCCTCCGGGACTCAGCTCCTACAATGAGCAGTTCTTC. Residues: CASSPPGLSSYNEQFF.

This clonotype was counted between two and nine times. The J gene is TRBJ2-6, the V gene TRBV7-2, with D possibly called TRBD1 or TRBD2 (5 bases each). The germline V gene has CDR1 SGHTA and CDR2 FQGNSA. Between the trimmed V and J ends, which lost 2 bases and 5 bases, there was a span of 10 bases. The CDR3 is 15 amino acids. CDR3 sequence: CASSLQGDRANVLTF. CDR3 coding DNA: TGTGCCAGCAGCTTACAGGGAGATAGGGCCAACGTCCTGACTTTC.

The chain employs TRBV11-2 and TRBJ2-3; D is undetermined. Germline-derived CDR1 and CDR2 are SGHAT and FQNNGV. This CDR3 contains 13 residues. The V gene lost 0 bases and the J gene lost 4 bases, with 5 bases spanning the gap. DNA of the CDR3: TGTGCCAGCAGCTTAGATCTGGCAGATACGCAGTATTTT. It translates to CASSLDLADTQYF.

This clonotype appeared a few times. The chain employs TRBV7-2 and TRBJ1-2, with TRBD1 as a possible D gene (6 bases). Trimming stripped 1 base from V and 0 bases from J, with 6 bases between. The CDR3 has 14 residues. Looked up from germline, CDR1 is SGHTA and CDR2 is FQGNSA. CDR3 sequence: CASSLGGPNYGYTF. The DNA for the CDR3 is TGTGCCAGCAGCTTAGGGGGGCCTAACTATGGCTACACCTTC.

This clonotype was observed a few times. The V gene is TRBV20-1, the J gene TRBJ2-1, with 7 bases matching TRBD1. With V trimmed by 3 bases and J by 9 bases, 8 bases remained unmatched. Germline V lookup: CDR1 DFQATT, CDR2 SNEGSKA (reference sequence). The CDR3 has 13 amino acids. Here the CDR3 DNA reads TGCAGTGCTAGGGGCACAGGGGTTGCTGAGCAGTTCTTC. This sequence encodes CSARGTGVAEQFF.

This clonotype was seen many times. The rearrangement joins TRBV3-1 to TRBJ2-5; weak D call: TRBD2 (6 bases). From germline, CDR1 is LGHDT and CDR2 YNNKEL (reference sequence). This CDR3 spans 17 amino acids. V was cut by 0 bases and J by 10 bases, with 24 bases left in between. CDR3: CASSQDMVADVTWGQYF. CDR3 bases: TGTGCCAGCAGCCAAGATATGGTAGCGGATGTAACTTGGGGCCAGTACTTC.

This clonotype was seen a few times. This chain uses TRBV20-1 with TRBJ2-1, with D possibly TRBD1 on 5 matching bases. The CDR3 consists of 14 residues. Trimming took 5 bases from V and 0 from J, leaving 11 bases between them. CDR1 and CDR2 (germline): DFQATT, SNEGSKA (reference sequence). The CDR3 coding sequence is TGCAGTGCTCCGCAGACAGACTCCTACAATGAGCAGTTCTTC. It encodes CSAPQTDSYNEQFF.

The J gene is TRBJ1-2, the V gene TRBV6-2 or TRBV6-3; D not certain. The CDR3 totals 12 residues. Per germline, CDR1 MNHEY and CDR2 SVGEGT. Deletions cut 0 bases from V and 7 bases from J, with 6 bases between. CDR3 DNA: TGTGCCAGCAGTTACTCGTCTTTTGGCTACACCTTC. As protein: CASSYSSFGYTF.

This clonotype was observed a few times. The V and J genes are TRBV9 and TRBJ2-2; 7 nucleotides match TRBD1. Trimming removed 5 bases from V and 5 bases from J; junction bases left unmatched: 9. In germline, CDR1 is SGDLS, CDR2 YYNGEE. This CDR3 is 15 amino acids long. The CDR3 DNA follows: TGTGCCAGCAGTTCATCAGGGGGTGGTACCGGGGAGCTGTTTTTT. Protein: CASSSSGGGTGELFF.

This clonotype was found a few times. The chain recombines TRBV6-6 with TRBJ1-1; D call uncertain. This CDR3 comprises 16 residues. The germline V gene encodes CDR1 MNHNY and CDR2 SVGAGI (reference sequence). Trimming shortened V by 6 bases and J by 0 bases, and 17 bases separated the two germline ends. DNA for the CDR3: TGTGCCAGCAGCCCCCTTGGGGAACCGATGAACACTGAAGCTTTCTTT. This translates into CASSPLGEPMNTEAFF.

The chain carries TRBV11-3 and TRBJ2-5; TRBD1 agrees at 7 bases. Germline V gene lookup returns CDR1 SGHNT and CDR2 YENEEA. The CDR3 has 14 amino acids. Unmatched junction bases numbered 4, after V lost 5 bases and J lost 1 base. The CDR3 DNA follows: TGTGCCAGCAGCCAGACAGGGCCCCAAGAGACCCAGTACTTC. It codes for CASSQTGPQETQYF. The whole variable domain, filled in from reference TRBV11-3 and TRBJ2-5, reads EAGVVQSPRYKIIEKKQPVAFWCNPISGHNTLYWYLQNLGQGPELLIRYENEEAVDDSQLPKDRFSAERLKGVDSTLKIQPAELGDSAVYLCASSQTGPQETQYFGPGTRLLVL.

The chain uses TRBV4-1 and TRBJ1-5; a possible D gene is TRBD1 (5 bases). V lost 4 bases to trimming and J lost 4 bases, with 14 bases between them. The CDR3 is made up of 15 amino acids. Germline assignment: CDR1 MGHRA and CDR2 YSYEKL. For the CDR3, the DNA is TGCGCCAGCAGCCTCGCGGGACGGGCAAATCAGCCCCAGCATTTT. Protein: CASSLAGRANQPQHF.

The CDR3 here is CASSLPSLAGVGEQYF. CDR3 in DNA: TGTGCCAGCAGCCTACCGTCTCTGGCGGGAGTGGGCGAGCAGTACTTC. This chain uses TRBV3-1 with TRBJ2-7, with 7 bases that match TRBD2. The germline gives CDR1 LGHDT, CDR2 YNNKEL (reference sequence). V lost 4 bases, J lost 6 bases, and 15 bases stayed unmatched. The CDR3 covers 16 residues.

The chain has TRBV12-3 or TRBV12-4 and TRBJ2-2; possible D gene TRBD2, 5 bases. This CDR3 comprises 16 residues. The V gene lost 5 bases and the J gene lost 3 bases, with 16 bases spanning the gap. CDR3 amino acids: CASSPSPRADTGELFF. CDR3 coding DNA: TGTGCCAGCAGTCCGTCCCCGAGGGCCGACACCGGGGAGCTGTTTTTT.

This chain joins TRBV9 and TRBJ2-2; no clear D gene. CDR1 and CDR2 (germline): SGDLS, YYNGEE. The V and J ends lost 5 bases and 4 bases respectively, with 12 bases between them. The CDR3 spans 14 residues. DNA for the CDR3: TGTGCCAGCAGTGGTGGGGTAGCCACCGGGGAGCTGTTTTTT. Residues: CASSGGVATGELFF. The full variable domain, rest sourced from reference TRBV9 and TRBJ2-2, is DSGVTQTPKHLITATGQRVTLRCSPRSGDLSVYWYQQSLDQGLQFLIQYYNGEERAKGNILERFSAQQFPDLHSELNLSSLELGDSALYFCASSGGVATGELFFGEGSRLTVL.

The chain is built from TRBV6-2 or TRBV6-3 and TRBJ1-1; 7 bases fit TRBD1. The V gene end was trimmed by 0 bases and the J gene end by 7 bases; junction bases not matched to a gene: 5. Germline V gene lookup returns CDR1 MNHEY and CDR2 SVGEGT. CDR3 length: 14 amino acids. CDR3 in amino acids: CASSYSNRGLEAFF. The CDR3 bases are TGTGCCAGCAGTTACTCTAACAGGGGACTTGAAGCTTTCTTT.

This rearrangement joins TRBV4-1 to TRBJ2-3; 10 nucleotides agree with TRBD2. Germline values: CDR1 MGHRA, CDR2 YSYEKL. After removal of 1 base from V and 5 bases from J, the junction contained 6 bases not matched to a gene. The CDR3 covers 16 residues. The CDR3 nucleotides are TGCGCCAGCAGCCAAGTCCTACTAGCGGGGTTAGATACGCAGTATTTT. This gives the protein CASSQVLLAGLDTQYF.

The chain employs TRBV4-1 and TRBJ1-4; TRBD1 agrees at 10 bases. The germline V gene encodes CDR1 MGHRA and CDR2 YSYEKL. The CDR3 covers 17 residues. V gave up 3 bases and J gave up 4 bases; unmatched junction bases: 8. Here the CDR3 reads CASSQTLRTGGNEKLFF. DNA for the CDR3: TGCGCCAGCAGCCAGACCTTGCGGACAGGGGGTAATGAAAAACTGTTTTTT.

This clonotype was seen repeatedly, ten times or more. A read error may produce the germline difference seen at one junction end. The chain has TRBV20-1 and TRBJ1-1; D might be TRBD1 (5 bases). CDR1 DFQATT and CDR2 SNEGSKA come from the germline V gene (reference sequence). The CDR3 totals 12 residues. Here the CDR3 DNA reads TGCAGTGCTAATGGACCCCAGGGCCCTAGCGTCTTT. Its protein product is CSANGPQGPSVF.

This chain joins TRBV3-1 and TRBJ1-2; a possible D gene is TRBD1 (5 bases). The V and J ends lost 0 bases and 8 bases respectively, with 13 bases between them. The CDR3 has 14 residues. From germline, CDR1 is LGHDT and CDR2 YNNKEL (reference sequence). CDR3 nucleotides: TGTGCCAGCAGCCAAGATCCGGGACGCCTAGGCTACACCTTC. Amino acid sequence: CASSQDPGRLGYTF. Variable domain in full (rest from reference TRBV3-1 and TRBJ1-2): DTAVSQTPKYLVTQMGNDKSIKCEQNLGHDTMYWYKQDSKKFLKIMFSYNNKELIINETVPNRFSPKSPDKAHLNLHINSLELGDSAVYFCASSQDPGRLGYTFGSGTRLTVV.

CDR3: CASRDRVGYEQYF. CDR3 nucleotides: TGTGCCAGCCGGGACAGGGTCGGGTACGAGCAGTACTTC. This chain connects TRBV6-5 to TRBJ2-7; TRBD1 agrees at 9 bases. This CDR3 comprises 13 residues. Germline values: CDR1 MNHEY, CDR2 SVGAGI. J lost 4 bases, V lost 8 bases, and 6 bases had no gene match.

The gene calls are TRBV6-2 or TRBV6-3 and TRBJ1-4; D is undetermined. From germline, CDR1 is MNHEY and CDR2 SVGEGT. This CDR3 region has 16 residues. The V end lost 2 bases, the J end lost 0 bases, and 10 bases lay between the germline ends. CDR3 sequence reads: CASSYALGSTNEKLFF. The CDR3, as DNA: TGTGCCAGCAGTTACGCCTTAGGTTCAACTAATGAAAAACTGTTTTTT.

J is TRBJ2-7 and V is TRBV9, with D tentatively TRBD2 (6 bases). The V end was cut by 0 bases, the J end by 0 bases, with 19 bases between. Germline V lookup: CDR1 SGDLS, CDR2 YYNGEE. The CDR3 loop spans 18 amino acids. The CDR3 loop reads CASSVGPGRGTSSYEQYF. The CDR3 DNA reads as TGTGCCAGCAGCGTAGGTCCGGGACGCGGGACGAGCTCCTACGAGCAGTACTTC.

The sample holds a few counts of this clonotype. The genes are TRBV25-1 and TRBJ2-2; D is tentatively TRBD1 or TRBD2 (6 bases each). Germline assignment: CDR1 MGHDK and CDR2 SYGVNS. V lost 1 base to trimming and J lost 14 bases, with 8 bases between them. The CDR3 length is 11 residues. CDR3 region: CASSEWGALFF. The CDR3 coding sequence is TGTGCCAGCAGTGAATGGGGGGCACTGTTTTTT.

This clonotype was seen a few times. V is TRBV29-1 and J is TRBJ2-7, with D possibly matching TRBD2 (6 bases). V was trimmed by 2 bases and J by 6 bases, leaving 14 bases between them. The CDR3 is 13 residues long. Germline V gene lookup returns CDR1 SQVTM and CDR2 ANQGSEA. CDR3 protein: CSVEKWRGAEQYF. The CDR3 DNA reads as TGCAGCGTTGAAAAGTGGCGGGGAGCCGAGCAGTACTTC.